This T cell receptor beta chain is from a study of CD8+CD57+ T cells in acquired aplastic anemia. This clonotype was seen many times. The target antigen is unknown. Points from the study as a whole: Patients and controls shared 25 to 30 CD8+ CDR3 sequences.

The length of the CDR3 is 17 residues. The germline V gene encodes CDR1 MGHDK and CDR2 SYGVNS. Losses at the gene ends were 1 base for V and 4 bases for J; bases not matched to a gene: 8. For CDR3 and TCR beta VDJ profiling, genomic DNA was the template used. Via MiXCR, TCRdb re-called the reads, giving one row per CDR3 protein. This table holds some 120,000 distinct CDR3 sequences, roughly 50% found once. The sample consisted of sorted CD4+, CD8+, or CD8+CD57+ T cells (not recorded which) from PBMCs. This TCR came from a human donor in good health, serving as a control. This chain links TRBV25-1 with TRBJ2-2; the match to TRBD2 covers 8 bases. The CDR3: CASSESRGGVGTGELFF. CDR3 nucleotides: TGTGCCAGCAGTGAATCCCGGGGGGGCGTCGGCACCGGGGAGCTGTTTTTT.